This entry lists 26 T cell receptor beta chains sequenced from one sample in a study of Graves' ophthalmopathy and Graves' hyperthyroidism. The study amplified TCR beta CDR3 regions using RNA transcripts. Investigators did first-round RT-PCR with HTBI primers, then second-round multiplex PCR. MiXCR was run by TCRdb on the multiplex PCR reads, yielding one entry per CDR3 protein. The top ten clones hold roughly 18% of a sample with about 40,000 distinct CDR3 sequences, under 65% of them seen once. Sequenced input: peripheral blood. The receptor source for this set is an adult man with Graves' ophthalmopathy.

The sample holds many counts of this clonotype. The chain joins TRBV5-1 to TRBJ2-7, with 8 bases that match TRBD1. The CDR3 is made up of 16 amino acids. The ends lost 6 bases at V and 3 bases at J; junction bases unmatched: 14. Per the germline V gene, CDR1 is SGHRS and CDR2 is YFSETQ. CDR3 DNA sequence: TGCGCCAGCACCCTGGCACCCGGGACAGGCGTCTACGAGCAGTACTTC. Its translation: CASTLAPGTGVYEQYF.

This clonotype was counted once. The chain employs TRBV2 and TRBJ1-2, with TRBD1 as a possible D gene (6 bases). The CDR3 runs to 13 residues. The V end lost 10 bases, the J end lost 5 bases, and 17 bases lay between the germline ends. Looked up from germline, CDR1 is SNHLY and CDR2 is FYNNEI. The CDR3 DNA sequence: TGTGCCAAGAAGGCAGGGGCCGGATATGGCTACACCTTC. It encodes CAKKAGAGYGYTF.

This clonotype was observed many times. The J gene is TRBJ2-7, the V gene TRBV11-3; D may match TRBD1 or TRBD2 (5 bases each). Trimming stripped 3 bases from V and 0 bases from J, with 18 bases between. Germline V gene lookup returns CDR1 SGHNT and CDR2 YENEEA. This CDR3 contains 17 residues. The CDR3 loop is CASSLAPRRGNSYEQYV. CDR3 nucleotides: TGTGCCAGCAGCTTGGCCCCAAGACGGGGCAACTCCTACGAGCAGTACGTC.

This clonotype has ten or more counts. The rearrangement uses TRBV12-3 or TRBV12-4 and TRBJ2-1; no reliable D call. The CDR3 runs 16 residues. The V gene lost 3 bases and the J gene lost 0 bases, with 12 bases spanning the gap. The CDR3: CASSFDPPSSYNEQFF. The CDR3 DNA reads TGTGCCAGCAGTTTTGACCCCCCTAGCTCCTACAATGAGCAGTTCTTC.

The chain is built from TRBV7-9 and TRBJ1-3, with unresolved D. Germline lookup yields CDR1 SEHNR and CDR2 FQNEAQ (reference sequence). Trimming cost V 5 bases and J 0 bases, with 8 bases left between them. This CDR3 spans 14 amino acids. The chain's CDR3 is CASSPEYSGNTIYF. The CDR3 nucleotides read TGTGCCAGCAGCCCAGAGTACTCTGGAAACACCATATATTTT.

The V and J genes are TRBV6-1 and TRBJ1-6; 10 positions match TRBD1. The V gene's germline CDR1 is MNHNS and CDR2 SASEGT. The CDR3 consists of 13 residues. V dropped 5 bases and J dropped 9; count of bases not matched to a gene: 1. CDR3 in amino acids: CASSRTGGSPLHF. CDR3 bases: TGTGCCAGCAGTAGGACAGGGGGTTCACCCCTCCACTTT.

The CDR3 loop is CASSPPFRLAKDTQYF. DNA of the CDR3: TGTGCCAGCAGCCCGCCCTTTCGACTAGCTAAAGATACGCAGTATTTT. This rearrangement joins TRBV7-9 to TRBJ2-3, with TRBD2 identical over 7 bases. The CDR3 is 16 residues long. Germline CDR1 reads SEHNR; CDR2 reads FQNEAQ (reference sequence). Trimming took 5 bases from V and 5 from J; bases not matched to a gene: 13.

Comment on this clonotype: Its ends do not fully match the called genes, so a read error is possible. The gene calls are TRBV7-3 and TRBJ1-1; tentative D call: TRBD1 (5 bases). Per the germline V gene, CDR1 is SGHTA and CDR2 is FQGTGA. This CDR3 has 14 residues. CDR3: CASSYTGENTEACF. The DNA for the CDR3 is TGTGCCAGCAGCTACACAGGAGAGAACACTGAAGCTTGCTTT.

V and J are TRBV29-1 and TRBJ1-5; TRBD1 aligns across 8 bases. The V and J ends lost 1 base and 7 bases, in that order; junction bases with no gene match: 6. The CDR3 runs to 14 residues. Germline CDR1 is SQVTM and CDR2 is ANQGSEA. Here the CDR3 DNA reads TGCAGCGTTGAAGTAGGCAGGGGGCTACAGCCCCAGCATTTT. Protein sequence: CSVEVGRGLQPQHF.

This clonotype was seen many times. This chain connects TRBV20-1 to TRBJ2-4, with D maybe TRBD2 (6 bases). CDR1 is DFQATT, CDR2 SNEGSKA, per germline (reference sequence). Deletions cut 7 bases from V and 0 bases from J, with 13 bases between. This CDR3 region has 14 residues. In DNA form, the CDR3 reads TGCAGTGTTGCCGGAGGGGTAGCCAAAAACATTCAGTACTTC. Protein sequence: CSVAGGVAKNIQYF.

This clonotype was seen repeatedly, ten times or more. The CDR3, as DNA: TGTGCCAGCAGCCGGACAGGGGGCGCGGACATTCAGTACTTC. Translation: CASSRTGGADIQYF. This rearrangement joins TRBV7-6 to TRBJ2-4; 11 nucleotides line up with TRBD1. V trimming: 5 bases; J trimming: 8 bases; junction bases outside the gene matches: 5. The CDR3 runs 14 residues. Germline CDR1 and CDR2: SGHVS and FNYEAQ. Based on the CDR3 plus reference TRBV7-6 and TRBJ2-4, the full variable domain is GAGVSQSPRYKVTKRGQDVALRCDPISGHVSLYWYRQALGQGPEFLTYFNYEAQQDKSGLPNDRFSAERPEGSISTLTIQRTEQRDSAMYRCASSRTGGADIQYFGAGTRLSVL.

The CDR3 region is CASSVTGQGAANYGYTF. The CDR3 bases are TGTGCCAGCAGTGTCACGGGACAGGGGGCAGCTAACTATGGCTACACCTTC. The chain combines TRBV25-1 with TRBJ1-2, with 12 bases identical to TRBD1. CDR3 length: 17 residues. V was pared by 4 bases and J by 0 bases, with 6 bases of the junction left unmatched. Germline assignment: CDR1 MGHDK and CDR2 SYGVNS.

The rearrangement links TRBV7-8 to TRBJ2-4, with 10 bases lining up with TRBD1. CDR1 and CDR2 (germline): SGHVS, FQNEAQ. V was clipped by 1 base and J by 10 bases; unmatched bases: 7. The CDR3 has 15 amino acids. CDR3 region: CASSLVSGQGRIQYF. In nucleotides, the CDR3 is TGTGCCAGCAGCTTAGTATCGGGACAGGGGAGGATTCAGTACTTC.

The chain uses TRBV9 and TRBJ1-1; a weak D match, TRBD1 (6 bases). Germline CDR1 SGDLS, CDR2 YYNGEE. V shed 0 bases and J shed 5 bases, with 11 bases lying between them. The CDR3 length is 14 residues. The CDR3 DNA follows: TGTGCCAGCAGCGTAGGGGGGGCTGAGACTGAAGCTTTCTTT. This translates into CASSVGGAETEAFF.

As to this clonotype: One junction end disagrees with the germline gene, perhaps due to a read error. The gene calls are TRBV24-1 and TRBJ2-3, with a tentative D call TRBD1 (5 bases). Germline CDR1 KGHDR, CDR2 SFDVKD. The CDR3 consists of 13 residues. CDR3 DNA sequence: TGCGCCACTAACAGGAGCCCCAGGGATACGCAGTATTTT. This sequence encodes CATNRSPRDTQYF.

V is TRBV20-1 and J is TRBJ2-5; the D is unclear. The CDR3 contains 13 residues. With 6 bases removed from V and 0 bases from J, the gap between germline ends came to 11 bases. Germline-derived CDR1 and CDR2 are DFQATT and SNEGSKA (reference sequence). The DNA of the CDR3 is TGCAGTGCCAATCGACGGAACCAAGAGACCCAGTACTTC. Protein sequence: CSANRRNQETQYF.

The chain uses TRBV6-4 and TRBJ1-6; no definite D call. The CDR3 spans 16 residues. The ends were cut back, 2 bases at V and 10 bases at J, with 18 bases in the middle. Per germline, CDR1 MRHNA and CDR2 SNTAGT. The CDR3 sequence: CASSDPPDGHNSPLHF. In DNA form, the CDR3 reads TGTGCCAGCAGTGACCCACCGGACGGGCACAACTCACCCCTCCACTTT.

This clonotype was observed many times. The genes are TRBV20-1 and TRBJ1-6; D remains ambiguous. The V and J ends lost 1 base and 0 bases respectively, with 7 bases between them. This CDR3 has 15 residues. From germline, CDR1 is DFQATT and CDR2 SNEGSKA (reference sequence). This chain's CDR3 is CSARGGSSYNSPLHF. As DNA, the CDR3 is TGCAGTGCTAGAGGGGGTTCCTCCTATAATTCACCCCTCCACTTT.

This clonotype was counted between two and nine times. The chain combines TRBV6-1 with TRBJ2-2; 15 positions agree with TRBD2. The V gene's germline CDR1 is MNHNS and CDR2 SASEGT. The CDR3 has 19 amino acids. J gave up 3 bases and V 0 bases, and 5 bases lay outside the gene matches. The CDR3 nucleotides read TGTGCCAGCAGTGAAGCCCTAGGACTAGCGGGGGGGCACACCGGGGAGCTGTTTTTT. Amino acids: CASSEALGLAGGHTGELFF.

In its sample, this clonotype was seen many times. V gene TRBV6-5 combines with J gene TRBJ1-1; no firm D call. The CDR3 length is 16 residues. Trimming cost V 2 bases and J 4 bases, with 17 bases left between them. Germline V gene data show CDR1 as MNHEY and CDR2 as SVGAGI. As DNA, the CDR3 is TGTGCCAGCAGTTACCCCCCCGGGCGGGTTGGCACTGAAGCTTTCTTT. Amino acids: CASSYPPGRVGTEAFF.

The chain employs TRBV29-1 and TRBJ1-1; D is undetermined. Germline V lookup: CDR1 SQVTM, CDR2 ANQGSEA. CDR3 length: 10 amino acids. The V and J ends lost 8 bases and 2 bases respectively, with 6 bases between them. The CDR3 loop reads CSTSNTEAFF. CDR3 nucleotides: TGCAGCACCTCTAACACTGAAGCTTTCTTT.

V usage is TRBV2 and J usage is TRBJ2-7; unclear D gene. The CDR3 runs to 12 residues. V lost 6 bases and J lost 0, with 6 bases in between. Germline V gene sequence: CDR1 SNHLY, CDR2 FYNNEI. In DNA, the CDR3 is TGTGCCAGCAGGGGGTTCTCCTACGAGCAGTACTTC. It codes for CASRGFSYEQYF.

In its sample, this clonotype was seen a few times. A clone one base away is much larger, so this may be a read error. The gene calls are TRBV11-2 and TRBJ2-3; possible D gene TRBD2, 5 bases. Trimming removed 4 bases at V and 10 bases at J, with 18 bases between. The CDR3 sequence is 14 residues long. Germline V CDR1 and CDR2: SGHAT, FQNNGV. The DNA for the CDR3 is TGTGCCAGCAGCTCGGACTTTCGGGCGGCTCCGCAGTATTTT. Residues: CASSSDFRAAPQYF.

On this clonotype itself: A single base separates this from a much larger clone, so it may be a read error. The rearrangement joins TRBV4-3 to TRBJ2-7; unclear D gene. Looked up from germline, CDR1 is LGHNA and CDR2 is YSLEER. Trimming removed 0 bases from V and 7 bases from J, with 19 bases in between. The CDR3 covers 16 residues. The CDR3 sequence: CASSQDPFMAPKEQYF. CDR3 sequence (DNA): TGCGCCAGCAGCCAAGATCCATTTATGGCGCCTAAAGAGCAGTACTTC.

This clonotype was recorded at least ten times. V gene TRBV9 combines with J gene TRBJ2-2; D might be TRBD2 (6 bases). Germline CDR1 SGDLS, CDR2 YYNGEE. There are 14 residues in the CDR3. The V end was cut by 0 bases, the J end by 7 bases, with 10 bases between. The CDR3 sequence: CASSVDRGIGELFF. The CDR3 DNA sequence: TGTGCCAGCAGCGTAGATCGGGGGATCGGGGAGCTGTTTTTT. Based on the CDR3 plus reference TRBV9 and TRBJ2-2, the full variable domain is DSGVTQTPKHLITATGQRVTLRCSPRSGDLSVYWYQQSLDQGLQFLIQYYNGEERAKGNILERFSAQQFPDLHSELNLSSLELGDSALYFCASSVDRGIGELFFGEGSRLTVL.

This clonotype was picked up many times. The V call is TRBV5-6, the J call TRBJ2-1; no clear D. The germline V gene encodes CDR1 SGHDT and CDR2 YYEEEE. V was cut by 1 base and J by 0 bases, with 14 bases left in between. CDR3 length equals 17 residues. CDR3 in amino acids: CASSLIPPGTSYNEQFF. The CDR3, as DNA: TGTGCCAGCAGCTTGATTCCGCCAGGTACCTCCTACAATGAGCAGTTCTTC.